The rows below give T cell receptor beta chains drawn from one sample of a study of neurological immune-mediated disorders. TCRdb itself ran the 5' RACE reads through MiXCR, one entry per CDR3 protein. This table has approximately 50,000 distinct CDR3 sequences, about a tenth appearing once. Specimen: PBMCs. These receptors all come from a man in his 70s with HTLV-1-associated myelopathy (HAM/TSP). Each CDR3 is given with its conserved first and last residue. Fields, in order: J gene, V gene, CDR3 protein.

J gene: TRBJ2-6; V gene: TRBV7-9; CDR3 protein: CASSFRGQVISGANVLTF
J gene: TRBJ2-7; V gene: TRBV7-6; CDR3 protein: CASSQYRPPYEQYF
J gene: TRBJ2-2; V gene: TRBV29-1; CDR3 protein: CSGRQGNTGELFF
J gene: TRBJ2-1; V gene: TRBV28; CDR3 protein: CATKDVTGVKWEQFF
J gene: TRBJ2-7; V gene: TRBV20-1; CDR3 protein: CSARAPTPQTNEQYF
J gene: TRBJ1-1; V gene: TRBV28; CDR3 protein: CASKGGGRTEAFF
J gene: TRBJ2-2; V gene: TRBV7-2; CDR3 protein: CASSLVGRGARTGELFF
J gene: TRBJ2-7; V gene: TRBV10-3; CDR3 protein: CAISGQGGDSYEQYF
J gene: TRBJ2-5; V gene: TRBV28; CDR3 protein: CASSTPGTGKRETQYF
J gene: TRBJ2-1; V gene: TRBV7-2; CDR3 protein: CASSLQEGLREQFF
J gene: TRBJ2-3; V gene: TRBV7-2; CDR3 protein: CASTFSQGRTDTQYF
J gene: TRBJ1-3; V gene: TRBV28; CDR3 protein: CASSYRPVGSGNTIYF
J gene: TRBJ1-1; V gene: TRBV5-5; CDR3 protein: CASSLQGWAEAFF
J gene: TRBJ2-5; V gene: TRBV5-1; CDR3 protein: CASSLNVGPETQYF